This T cell receptor (beta chain) was captured by sequencing in a study of T-cell reconstitution after alpha-beta-depleted transplantation in children. Many counts were recorded for this clonotype. CDR3 size: 15 residues. V shed 7 bases and J 1 base; nucleotides not matched to a gene: 8. CDR1 is MNHEY, CDR2 SMNVEV, per germline (reference sequence). Molecular barcoding with unique molecular identifiers was used for the TCRbeta library. TCRdb recomputed calls from the PCR reads with MiXCR, one row per CDR3 protein. Of 90,000 to 100,000 distinct CDR3 sequences in the sample, 20% to 30% were seen once. This chain links TRBV27 with TRBJ2-7, with 9 bases aligning to TRBD1. The sample consisted of PBMCs, taken before TCRalphabeta/CD19-depleted stem cell transplant. The TCR was taken from a boy between 2 and 15 years old with acute lymphoblastic leukemia, due to receive a stem cell transplant. The CDR3 region has the DNA TGTGCCAGCAAGATACAGGGGGCGTTGTCCTACGAGCAGTACTTC. Translated: CASKIQGALSYEQYF.